Described below is a single T cell receptor (beta chain) sequence and its context. What it binds is unknown. Both 60 Vbeta primers and 13 Jbeta primers went into the PCR. TCRdb's table, derived via immunoSEQ multiplex PCR, lists solely in-frame clones and lacks some. The data show some 170,000 clones, with about 80% seen just once and about 9.1% held by the top ten. These data originate in a study of cytomegalovirus exposure and HLA in healthy donors. Healthy people donating bone marrow made up the donors. Though probably carrying unrecorded immune exposures, donors were nominally healthy at sampling. Regarding the study as a whole: A later analysis appeared to link common viral pathogens to several of the most significant clusters.

The CDR3 extends over 14 amino acids. With 0 bases removed from V and 1 base from J, the gap between germline ends came to 6 bases. Germline V gives CDR1 MNHEY, CDR2 SVGAGI. The material sequenced was PBMCs. The sequence came from a young man in good health and CMV-seropositive. The chain employs TRBV6-5 and TRBJ1-1, with D hard to call. In nucleotides, the CDR3 is TGTGCCAGCAGTTACTCGTACAGGAACACTGAAGCTTTCTTT. It codes for CASSYSYRNTEAFF.